The 11 T cell receptor beta chains below come from one sample, sequenced in a study of blood T cell repertoires in COVID-19. Data came from immunoSEQ multiplex PCR; TCRdb stores just in-frame clones and leaves some out. This table has over 85,000 clones, 85% to 95% appearing once. Input material: peripheral blood. The receptors stem from a human donor with active COVID-19. The donor label of this sample is uncertain.

This chain connects TRBV5-1 to TRBJ1-3; a weak D match, TRBD1 (6 bases). V was clipped by 5 bases and J by 2 bases, with 14 bases between them. Germline V gives CDR1 SGHRS, CDR2 YFSETQ. The CDR3 spans 15 residues. The CDR3 loop reads CASSPFEGAGNTIYF. CDR3 coding DNA: TGCGCCAGCAGTCCTTTCGAGGGGGCTGGAAACACCATATATTTT.

V gene TRBV19 combines with J gene TRBJ1-1; D is perhaps TRBD1 (5 bases). Trimming left V 7 bases short and J 1 base short, with 10 bases between. CDR3 length equals 13 residues. Per the germline V gene, CDR1 is LNHDA and CDR2 is SQIVND (reference sequence). The chain's CDR3 is CASISDTNTEAFF. The DNA for the CDR3 is TGTGCCAGTATCTCGGACACGAACACTGAAGCTTTCTTT.

The V gene is TRBV29-1, the J gene TRBJ2-7; the D gene is possibly TRBD1 (6 bases). This CDR3 spans 12 amino acids. Germline V gene sequence: CDR1 SQVTM, CDR2 ANQGSEA. Deletions cut 4 bases from V and 3 bases from J, with 10 bases between. CDR3 DNA sequence: TGCAGCGTTGCGCAGGGGAACTACGAGCAGTACTTC. Its translation: CSVAQGNYEQYF.

The V gene is TRBV19, the J gene TRBJ2-1, with D tentatively TRBD2 (5 bases). Per germline, CDR1 LNHDA and CDR2 SQIVND (reference sequence). With 1 base removed from V and 8 bases from J, the gap between germline ends came to 9 bases. The CDR3 is made up of 13 amino acids. The DNA for the CDR3 is TGTGCCAGTAGTATAGGGATCGGGGATGAGCAGTTCTTC. Encoded protein: CASSIGIGDEQFF.

J is TRBJ2-5 and V is TRBV7-7, with TRBD1 matching 7 bases. With V trimmed by 5 bases and J by 3 bases, 3 bases remained unmatched. This CDR3 is built from 13 residues. Germline V CDR1 and CDR2: SSHAT, FNYEAQ (reference sequence). The CDR3, as DNA: TGTGCCAGCAGCGATGGGACAGAAGAGACCCAGTACTTC. As protein: CASSDGTEETQYF.

The rearrangement uses TRBV9 and TRBJ2-2; TRBD2 matches 14 bases. This CDR3 contains 20 residues. Per germline, CDR1 SGDLS and CDR2 YYNGEE. J lost 6 bases, V lost 3 bases, and 16 bases had no gene match. CDR3 DNA: TGTGCCAGCAGCGCCGCCCTCTCTGGACTAGCGGGGGGTGTGGCCGGGGAGCTGTTTTTT. Its translation is CASSAALSGLAGGVAGELFF.

The rearrangement uses TRBV6-5 and TRBJ1-1; D ambiguous. CDR3 length: 13 amino acids. In germline, CDR1 is MNHEY, CDR2 SVGAGI. The germline V and J ends were trimmed by 6 bases and 5 bases, with 13 bases remaining between them. CDR3: CASSARRRTEAFF. DNA of the CDR3: TGTGCCAGCAGCGCCCGACGGAGGACTGAAGCTTTCTTT.

CDR3 loop: CASSLGWQGLSYEQYF. CDR3 DNA: TGTGCCAGCAGCTTGGGGTGGCAGGGACTATCCTACGAGCAGTACTTC. J is TRBJ2-7 and V is TRBV5-5; 7 bases fit TRBD2. The V gene's germline CDR1 is SGHKS and CDR2 YYEKEE (reference sequence). V shed 0 bases, J shed 1 base, and the junction held 7 bases outside the gene matches. CDR3 length equals 16 residues.

V usage is TRBV12-3 or TRBV12-4 and J usage is TRBJ2-5; weak D call: TRBD1 (5 bases). The CDR3 spans 13 residues. V lost 7 bases, J lost 0 bases, and 9 bases lay in between. The CDR3 reads CASNGAYQETQYF. The CDR3 bases are TGTGCCAGCAATGGGGCTTACCAAGAGACCCAGTACTTC.

The chain combines TRBV11-2 with TRBJ2-2, with 8 bases identical to TRBD2. This CDR3 contains 16 residues. From germline, CDR1 is SGHAT and CDR2 FQNNGV. The trim removed 3 bases at V and 2 bases at J, leaving 5 bases unmatched. CDR3 residues: CASSFRSGANTGELFF. CDR3 DNA sequence: TGTGCCAGCAGCTTTCGTAGCGGGGCCAACACCGGGGAGCTGTTTTTT.

This chain joins TRBV5-4 and TRBJ2-3; TRBD2 matches 16 bases. V gave up 4 bases and J gave up 2 bases; unmatched junction bases: 7. This CDR3 has 18 residues. Germline CDR1 reads SGHNT; CDR2 reads YYREEE (reference sequence). In nucleotides, the CDR3 is TGTGCCAGCAGCGCACAGGGACTAGCGGGGGGGAACACAGATACGCAGTATTTT. Residues: CASSAQGLAGGNTDTQYF.